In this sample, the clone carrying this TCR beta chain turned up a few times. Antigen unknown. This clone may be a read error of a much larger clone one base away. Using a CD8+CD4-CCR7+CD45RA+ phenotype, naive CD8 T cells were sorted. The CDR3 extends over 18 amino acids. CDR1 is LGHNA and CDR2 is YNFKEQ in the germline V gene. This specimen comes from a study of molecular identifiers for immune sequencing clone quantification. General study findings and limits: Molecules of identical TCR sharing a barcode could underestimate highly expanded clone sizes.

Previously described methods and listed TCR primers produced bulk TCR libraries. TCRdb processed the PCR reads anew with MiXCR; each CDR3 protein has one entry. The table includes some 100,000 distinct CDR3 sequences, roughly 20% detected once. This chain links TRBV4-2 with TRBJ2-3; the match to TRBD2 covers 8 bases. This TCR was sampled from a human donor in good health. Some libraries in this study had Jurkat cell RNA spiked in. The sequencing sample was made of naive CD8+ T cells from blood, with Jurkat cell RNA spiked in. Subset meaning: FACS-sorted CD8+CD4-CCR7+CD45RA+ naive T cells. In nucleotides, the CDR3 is TGTGCCAGCAGCTCTCGACACCTACCGGGAGGGCCCACAGATGCGCAGTATTTT. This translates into CASSSRHLPGGPTDAQYF.